This record looks at one T cell receptor beta chain sequence and its context. Its antigen is not known. This entry comes from a study of shared clonotypes between healthy human individuals. Study conclusions and caveats: Relative to their counterparts shared across all four donors, non-shared clonotypes exhibited diminished generation probabilities. Sorted-subset sequencing, rarefaction showed, was incomplete despite large depth. The small donor group covered limited genetic and exposure diversity.

Terminally differentiated effector memory CD45RA+ cells were excluded from the naive CD8 cells, which were CD45RO-negative and positively selected for CCR7. The germline CDR1 and CDR2 sequences are SEHNR and FQNEAQ (reference sequence). The CDR3 spans 15 residues. The germline V and J ends were trimmed by 5 bases and 2 bases, with 14 bases remaining between them. Sequencing used immunoSEQ multiplex PCR; TCRdb keeps in-frame clones, though not all of them. The sample records around 2.1 million clones, 85% to 95% being singletons. The genes are TRBV7-9 and TRBJ2-3; tentatively, D is TRBD1 (5 bases). Specimen: naive CD8+ T cells from PBMCs. The source is a man aged 18 to 29 in good health. Some clones in this sample may be carry-over from other donors' samples. This CDR3 is CASSLSRGDTDTQYF. The CDR3 DNA is TGTGCCAGCAGCCTTTCTAGGGGCGACACAGATACGCAGTATTTT.